This TCR beta chain was sequenced for a study of T cells in Graves' hyperthyroidism and ophthalmopathy. The overall study: Specimen type is peripheral blood, collected at initial diagnosis prior to any treatment.

Stable hyperthyroidism: no ophthalmopathy progression over 18 months of follow-up. Diagnosis relied on clinical symptoms, serum thyroxine and TRAb, thyroid ultrasound and orbital computed tomography. This clonotype was picked up many times. Antigen: not known. This CDR3 has 14 residues. CDR1 MNHEY and CDR2 SVGAGI come from the germline V gene. V lost 2 bases to trimming and J lost 2 bases, with 10 bases between them. The study, taken as a whole, reports: Blood also held most thyroid clonotypes expanded beyond 0.001.

Amplified TCR beta CDR3 regions derived from RNA transcripts. An initial round of RT-PCR targeting the TCR CDR3 relied on the HTBI primer set. TCRdb passed the multiplex PCR reads through MiXCR, listing each CDR3 protein once. The sample includes over 300,000 distinct CDR3 sequences, about 15% of them seen just once. This clonotype was sampled from a woman in her sixties or seventies with Graves' hyperthyroidism. Sequencing was performed on blood. V gene TRBV6-5 combines with J gene TRBJ2-7, with D tentatively TRBD1 (6 bases). As DNA, the CDR3 is TGTGCCAGCAGTTACCTGACAGGTCCCTACGAGCAGTACTTC. It specifies CASSYLTGPYEQYF.